There are a few counts of the clone carrying this TCR beta chain. The sample belongs to a study of blood T cell repertoires in COVID-19. Study-wide context: Material from acute and convalescent COVID-19 was sourced from the United States, Italy and Spain.

Study members were between roughly 18 and 100 years old and lived in 20 to 30 US regions. Membership in each cohort depended on participant-reported clinical history. The CDR3 extends over 15 amino acids. Deletions cut 2 bases from V and 1 base from J, with 11 bases between. Looked up from germline, CDR1 is KGHSH and CDR2 is LQKENI. The authors' processing: From reference gene primer amplification, estimates of nucleated cell counts were derived. The repertoire was sequenced with immunoSEQ multiplex PCR; TCRdb's copy has only in-frame clones and lacks some. The V and J calls and clone size are taken from that table; D and trimming were inferred from the DNA. The data contain 320,000 or so clones, less than 90% of them singletons.

This TCR was recovered from a woman in her twenties or thirties who had recovered from COVID-19. This chain connects TRBV18 to TRBJ1-1, with TRBD1 as a possible D gene (5 bases). Material for sequencing was PBMCs or T cells enriched from blood (not recorded which). DNA for the CDR3: TGTGCCAGCTCACCATGGGCAGGGCAGAACACTGAAGCTTTCTTT. Its protein product is CASSPWAGQNTEAFF.